The source of this TCR beta chain is a study of blood T cell dynamics during melanoma immunotherapy. Study-wide findings and caveats: PBMC repertoires of eventual disease-control patients split at W3 into clonality or diversity gains.

This CDR3 spans 13 amino acids. Germline CDR1 KGHSH, CDR2 LQKENI. Deletions cut 0 bases from V and 10 bases from J, with 11 bases between. The table came from immunoSEQ multiplex PCR; TCRdb's copy has only in-frame clones and leaves some out. The sample carries fewer than 12,000 clones, around 86% recorded once. This clone was detected once. Its antigen is still unknown. Described time point: week 3, after first cycle of checkpoint inhibitor. One draw preceded checkpoint blockade; another followed its first cycle at week 3. The genes are TRBV18 and TRBJ2-3; D call uncertain. The receptor was isolated from a human donor with melanoma. The starting material was blood, obtained from a patient treated with checkpoint blockade. CDR3 residues: CASSPPGQYSQYF. CDR3 in DNA: TGTGCCAGCTCACCACCGGGTCAGTACTCGCAGTATTTT. Drawing the rest from reference TRBV18 and TRBJ2-3, the complete variable domain is NAGVMQNPRHLVRRRGQEARLRCSPMKGHSHVYWYRQLPEEGLKFMVYLQKENIIDESGMPKERFSAEFPKEGPSILRIQQVVRGDSAAYFCASSPPGQYSQYFGPGTRLTVL.